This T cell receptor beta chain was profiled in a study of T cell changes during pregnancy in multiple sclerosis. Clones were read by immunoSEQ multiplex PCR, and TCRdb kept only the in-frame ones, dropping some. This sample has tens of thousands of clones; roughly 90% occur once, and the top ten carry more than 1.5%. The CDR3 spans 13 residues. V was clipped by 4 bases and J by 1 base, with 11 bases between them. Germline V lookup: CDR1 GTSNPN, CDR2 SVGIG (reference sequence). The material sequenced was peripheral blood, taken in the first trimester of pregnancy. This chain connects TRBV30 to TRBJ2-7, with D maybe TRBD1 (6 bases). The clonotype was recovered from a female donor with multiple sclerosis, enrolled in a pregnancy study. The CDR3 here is CAWTAGDSYEQYF. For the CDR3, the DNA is TGTGCCTGGACGGCAGGGGATTCCTACGAGCAGTACTTC.